This T cell receptor beta chain was sequenced during a study of T cell responses to AZD1222 COVID-19 vaccine listed by TCRdb under 2021. Broadly, across the study: AZD1222 recipients with second doses at about 4 weeks or about 12 weeks were pooled, because spike-specific TCR depth and breadth did not differ between schedules. TCR sequencing covered about 230 trial participants: 200 to 210 given two doses of AZD1222 and 26 given two doses of MenACWY control vaccine. Trial participants were enrolled by age into 18-55, 56-69 and 70-plus year subgroups, with around 150, 28 and 57 TCR-sequenced participants respectively. Points the paper makes about the study in general: Reportedly, close to half of the unique spike-specific TCRs recognized epitopes lying outside the regions that are mutated in the B.1.351 and B.1.1.7 variants. The 56-69-year group was small, and its depth increase did not reach significance, likely because of low power. Most participants were white British and females outnumbered males, and the authors suggested that clonal diversity may have been underestimated. After two AZD1222 doses, both the breadth and the depth of spike-specific TCRs were significantly higher than at day 0 and than in MenACWY recipients. The whole spike protein was spanned by vaccine-associated CD4 TCRs, and dominant responses were seen in regions 160-218 and 743-854. Only 5 to 7 AZD1222 recipients were SARS-CoV-2 seropositive at baseline, limiting conclusions about previously exposed vaccinees. Because no samples from the day 14 peak response were available, repertoires could be characterized only after the peak T cell response.

The CDR3 regions of human TCRbeta chains were analyzed by immunosequencing. Turning to the authors' computational methods: Repertoire TCRs were checked for matches against a reference library of SARS-CoV-2-specific TCRs that had been generated using the MIRA antigen-specificity platform. Breadth meant the fraction of unique TCRs that were SARS-CoV-2-associated, whereas depth meant the fraction of total T cells that were SARS-CoV-2-associated. Using the MIRA data, each spike-specific TCR was assigned both to the spike region to which the TCR was reactive and to a CD4 or CD8 class. Log10-transformed breadth and depth values were compared by one-way ANOVA with Sidak's multiple comparisons tests. Sourced from immuneACCESS, this table was stored by TCRdb with only in-frame sequences that have V and J called. A share of the clones is absent; for the studies checked, an unresolved V gene accounts for under half, and the remainder has no known explanation. That table gives V, J and clone size, and the DNA gave D and trimming. The sample yields some 140,000 clones; roughly nine tenths were counted once. Clones ranked in the top ten supply 2.5% to 3.5% of the sample.

A note on this clone: Its antigen is not yet known. No qualities accompany the bases; no much larger clone lies one base away.

V and J are truncated by 6 bases and 7 bases respectively, leaving an intervening sequence of 15 bases. Reading the germline V gene gives CDR1 MDHEN and CDR2 SYDVKM. The CDR3 contains 14 residues, cysteine and phenylalanine counted. Only the CDR3 part of the read is kept: 42 bases, read in frame from the first base. What this sample's time point label stands for: baseline before first vaccination. Vaccinee samples came from UK trials COV001 and COV002, including a single-blind randomized controlled phase 2/3 trial of AZD1222 (ChAdOx1 nCoV-19) in healthy adults. For TCRbeta chain sequencing, PBMC samples were collected from trial participants at day 0 and at day 28 after the second dose.

The rearranged segments are TRBV28 and TRBJ1-4; the D segment could be TRBD1, given 6 matching bases. The sequence was obtained from an adult in good health. The source material was peripheral blood, sampled on day 0 of AZD1222 vaccination. The nucleotide sequence is TGTGCCAGCAGCCTTACAGGGTTGGGTGAAAAACTGTTTTTT. This is translated as CASSLTGLGEKLFF.